This note documents a single T cell receptor beta chain sequence. Its antigen is unknown. The donors were in the roughly 130-subject validation cohort, distinct from the roughly 720-subject first cohort. This entry is derived from a study of cytomegalovirus exposure and HLA in healthy donors. Study results and caveats: Cytomegalovirus association was assigned to some 160 TCR beta chains. A later analysis found first-cohort TCR clusters tended to co-occur in the 100 to 150 validation repertoires.

TCRdb keeps only in-frame clones here, not all; method: immunoSEQ multiplex PCR. Of around 230,000 clones listed, 86% are singletons. Germline CDR1 reads SGHAT; CDR2 reads FQNNGV. Trimming removed 3 bases from V and 5 bases from J, with 13 bases in between. CDR3 length equals 14 residues. The sequence was obtained from a young woman in good health and CMV-seropositive. The sequenced sample was PBMCs. The chain employs TRBV11-2 and TRBJ1-1; D might be TRBD1 (5 bases). The CDR3 is CASSFPRDSTEAFF. CDR3 bases: TGTGCCAGCAGCTTCCCCAGGGATTCGACTGAAGCTTTCTTT.